The clone carrying this T cell receptor (beta chain) occurred a few times. The antigen is unknown. TCRdb re-called the 5' RACE reads with MiXCR, one entry per CDR3 protein. The data show some 670,000 distinct CDR3 sequences, approximately 13% seen once. The data were obtained in a study of T cells after yellow fever vaccination. General study findings and limits: Abundant clonotypes from the bulk population could contaminate FACS-sorted repertoires. A limited proportion of clonotypes was detected within both the CD4 and CD8 compartments.

CDR1 LGHDT and CDR2 YNNKEL come from the germline V gene (reference sequence). With 2 bases removed from V and 8 bases from J, the gap between germline ends came to 12 bases. This CDR3 has 13 amino acids. This chain connects TRBV3-1 to TRBJ1-2; the D is unclear. The sequence came from a man in his thirties or forties who received the YFV17D yellow fever vaccine. The material was PBMCs, obtained on the day of the yellow fever booster vaccination. The CDR3 loop is CASSQQSRAGYTF. CDR3 bases: TGTGCCAGCAGCCAACAATCCCGGGCGGGCTACACCTTC.